What follows are 15 T cell receptor beta chains derived from one specimen sequenced in a study of cytomegalovirus exposure and HLA in healthy donors. Researchers ran the PCR with 60 Vbeta and 13 Jbeta primers. Here immunoSEQ multiplex PCR was the method, and the copy in TCRdb shows in-frame clones only, minus some. The data show 70,000 to 100,000 clones, just under 70% seen once. Material: PBMCs. These TCRs come from a man aged 45-65 years in good health and CMV-seronegative.

The chain employs TRBV5-1 and TRBJ2-5; D not certain. CDR1 and CDR2 (germline): SGHRS, YFSETQ. V lost 0 bases, J lost 1 base, and 7 bases lay in between. The CDR3 contains 14 residues. CDR3 in DNA: TGCGCCAGCAGCTTGGGAGTAGCCCAAGAGACCCAGTACTTC. Its translation: CASSLGVAQETQYF.

The chain uses TRBV6-6 and TRBJ2-7; 7 bases fit TRBD1. J lost 6 bases, V lost 4 bases, and 9 bases had no gene match. The CDR3 runs to 14 residues. Germline-derived CDR1 and CDR2 are MNHNY and SVGAGI (reference sequence). The CDR3 protein is CASSSRDSNSEQYF. Written as DNA, the CDR3 is TGTGCCAGCAGTTCCAGGGACAGTAATTCCGAGCAGTACTTC.

This clone was observed a handful of times. The rearrangement joins TRBV28 to TRBJ1-1, with D uncertain. The CDR3 is 13 amino acids. Per the germline V gene, CDR1 is MDHEN and CDR2 is SYDVKM. V dropped 10 bases and J dropped 3 bases, with 15 bases sitting between them. The CDR3 bases are TGTGCCACCTCGGGAACACCCCACACTGAAGCTTTCTTT. The encoded protein is CATSGTPHTEAFF.

This chain connects TRBV10-3 to TRBJ1-1; TRBD1 is a possible D gene (5 bases). This CDR3 region has 13 residues. Germline CDR1 reads ENHRY; CDR2 reads SYGVKD. Trimming shortened V by 4 bases and J by 1 base, and 7 bases separated the two germline ends. CDR3 nucleotide sequence: TGTGCCATCAGTGGGACAAGGAACACTGAAGCTTTCTTT. This sequence encodes CAISGTRNTEAFF.

V is TRBV6-5 and J is TRBJ1-1; D is ambiguous. Germline values: CDR1 MNHEY, CDR2 SVGAGI. The length of the CDR3 is 11 residues. Trimming pared 6 bases from V and 8 bases from J, leaving 10 bases between. The CDR3 DNA reads TGTGCCAGCAGCCAACTAAACGAAGCTTTCTTT. It yields the protein CASSQLNEAFF.

The chain recombines TRBV19 with TRBJ1-2; TRBD1 matches at 12 bases. Trimming cost V 3 bases and J 8 bases; bases outside gene matches: 16. This CDR3 is 18 amino acids long. Germline assignment: CDR1 LNHDA and CDR2 SQIVND (reference sequence). CDR3 sequence: CASSISAGQGAQGGGYTF. The DNA of the CDR3 is TGTGCCAGTAGTATTTCCGCGGGACAGGGGGCACAGGGGGGGGGCTACACCTTC. Full variable domain (missing parts from reference TRBV19 and TRBJ1-2): DGGITQSPKYLFRKEGQNVTLSCEQNLNHDAMYWYRQDPGQGLRLIYYSQIVNDFQKGDIAEGYSVSREKKESFPLTVTSAQKNPTAFYLCASSISAGQGAQGGGYTFGSGTRLTVV.

The rearrangement uses TRBV4-3 and TRBJ2-1; TRBD2 agrees at 8 bases. J was trimmed by 6 bases and V by 0 bases; bases with no gene match: 7. This CDR3 is 16 amino acids long. The germline gives CDR1 LGHNA, CDR2 YSLEER. CDR3 sequence (DNA): TGCGCCAGCAGCCAAGAAATAGCGGGACAAATCAATGAGCAGTTCTTC. It yields the protein CASSQEIAGQINEQFF.

The chain joins TRBV7-9 to TRBJ1-4; TRBD1 aligns across 8 bases. CDR1 is SEHNR, CDR2 FQNEAQ, per germline (reference sequence). The CDR3 covers 14 residues. With V trimmed by 2 bases and J by 8 bases, 4 bases remained unmatched. The CDR3 DNA is TGTGCCAGCAGCTTACAGGGGGCAAGGGAAAAACTGTTTTTT. Amino acids: CASSLQGAREKLFF.

The table lists this clone with a few counts. The V gene is TRBV5-1, the J gene TRBJ2-3, with 8 bases matching TRBD2. There are 17 residues in the CDR3. Germline V gene sequence: CDR1 SGHRS, CDR2 YFSETQ. After removal of 1 base from V and 5 bases from J, the junction contained 12 bases not matched to a gene. DNA of the CDR3: TGCGCCAGCAGCTTGTTATGGCGGGAGGAGTTAAAAGATACGCAGTATTTT. Its translation is CASSLLWREELKDTQYF.

This clone appeared a single time. The chain joins TRBV30 to TRBJ1-5, with D possibly being TRBD1 (5 bases). V was trimmed by 1 base and J by 4 bases, leaving 8 bases between them. Germline V CDR1 and CDR2: GTSNPN, SVGIG (reference sequence). The CDR3 extends over 13 amino acids. The CDR3 is CAWSAGGNQPQHF. The CDR3 DNA follows: TGTGCCTGGAGTGCCGGGGGAAATCAGCCCCAGCATTTT.

The rearrangement links TRBV10-3 to TRBJ1-4; TRBD1 aligns across 11 bases. This CDR3 has 14 residues. Germline CDR1 ENHRY, CDR2 SYGVKD. The ends lost 4 bases at V and 7 bases at J; junction bases unmatched: 2. This chain's CDR3 is CAISGGTGGEKLFF. The CDR3 bases are TGTGCCATCAGTGGCGGGACAGGGGGTGAAAAACTGTTTTTT.

This clone was counted between two and nine times. The chain carries TRBV7-2 and TRBJ2-7; TRBD1 matches 7 bases. Germline CDR1 and CDR2: SGHTA and FQGNSA. Trimming cost V 5 bases and J 9 bases; bases outside gene matches: 16. The CDR3 has 15 residues. The CDR3 protein is CASSRRDSPGSVQYF. The CDR3 DNA sequence: TGTGCCAGCAGCAGAAGGGACAGCCCGGGAAGCGTGCAGTACTTC. Using reference TRBV7-2 and TRBJ2-7 for the parts outside the CDR3, the full variable domain is GAGVSQSPSNKVTEKGKDVELRCDPISGHTALYWYRQSLGQGLEFLIYFQGNSAPDKSGLPSDRFSAERTGGSVSTLTIQRTQQEDSAVYLCASSRRDSPGSVQYFGPGTRLTVT.

The V and J genes are TRBV4-1 and TRBJ1-2; TRBD1 matches 7 bases. Germline loops: CDR1 MGHRA, CDR2 YSYEKL. The CDR3 is made up of 16 amino acids. Trimming removed 4 bases from V and 4 bases from J; junction bases left unmatched: 12. CDR3 in DNA: TGCGCCAGCAGCCCTTATCAGCTCAGGGGGACCTATGGCTACACCTTC. Residues: CASSPYQLRGTYGYTF.

This chain connects TRBV5-1 to TRBJ1-1, with a weak D call TRBD1 (6 bases). Trimming pared 3 bases from V and 0 bases from J, leaving 9 bases between. The CDR3 has 14 amino acids. CDR1 and CDR2 (germline): SGHRS, YFSETQ. The CDR3 nucleotides read TGCGCCAGCAGCTGGGGACATGTGAACACTGAAGCTTTCTTT. Translation gives CASSWGHVNTEAFF.

The J gene is TRBJ1-5, the V gene TRBV2, with D uncertain. Germline V gene sequence: CDR1 SNHLY, CDR2 FYNNEI. V shed 4 bases and J shed 3 bases, with 7 bases lying between them. The CDR3 runs 13 residues. In DNA form, the CDR3 reads TGTGCCAGCAGTGCCTACGACAATCAGCCCCAGCATTTT. Protein: CASSAYDNQPQHF.